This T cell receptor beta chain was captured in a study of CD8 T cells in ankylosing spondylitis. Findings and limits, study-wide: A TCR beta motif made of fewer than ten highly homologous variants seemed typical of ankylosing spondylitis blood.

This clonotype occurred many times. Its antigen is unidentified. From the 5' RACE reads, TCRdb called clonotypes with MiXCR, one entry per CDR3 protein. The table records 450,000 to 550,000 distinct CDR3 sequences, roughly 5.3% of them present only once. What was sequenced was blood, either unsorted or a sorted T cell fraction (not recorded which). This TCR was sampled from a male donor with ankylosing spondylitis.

The CDR3 protein is CASSLYAGGYNEQFF. The CDR3 DNA reads as TGTGCCAGCAGTTTATATGCAGGAGGTTACAATGAGCAGTTCTTC. This sequence joins TRBV27 and TRBJ2-1; D might be TRBD2 (5 bases). There are 15 residues in the CDR3. Per germline, CDR1 MNHEY and CDR2 SMNVEV (reference sequence). V lost 1 base, J lost 4 bases, and 11 bases lay in between.